The T cell receptor (beta chain) under discussion was sequenced for a study of CD8 T cells in ankylosing spondylitis. TCRdb recomputed calls from the 5' RACE reads with MiXCR, one row per CDR3 protein. The data hold 350,000 or so distinct CDR3 sequences, with under 8.5% observed a single time. This clonotype appeared a few times. Its antigen remains unknown. In germline, CDR1 is MNHNS, CDR2 SASEGT. The CDR3 is 14 amino acids. Trimming stripped 6 bases from V and 4 bases from J, with 15 bases between. Points from the study as a whole: What seemed typical of ankylosing spondylitis blood was a TCR beta motif built from fewer than ten highly homologous variants.

The specimen sequenced was blood, either unsorted or a sorted T cell fraction (not recorded which). The clonotype comes from a male donor with ankylosing spondylitis. This sequence joins TRBV6-1 and TRBJ2-5; D might be TRBD2 (5 bases). The DNA for the CDR3 is TGTGCCAGCAGGCCGGACTCCATGAGAGAGACCCAGTACTTC. It encodes CASRPDSMRETQYF.